Below are 27 T cell receptor beta chains sequenced from a single sample in a study of cytomegalovirus exposure and HLA in healthy donors. Primers: 60 Vbeta forward and 13 Jbeta reverse. TCRdb's table, derived via immunoSEQ multiplex PCR, lists solely in-frame clones and lacks some. The data show some 130,000 clones, 80% seen once. Specimen: PBMCs. The source of these receptors is a man in his thirties or forties in good health and CMV-seronegative.

V usage is TRBV7-9 and J usage is TRBJ2-7; possible D gene TRBD2, 6 bases. CDR3 length: 17 residues. Trimming removed 5 bases from V and 2 bases from J, with 22 bases in between. Looked up from germline, CDR1 is SEHNR and CDR2 is FQNEAQ (reference sequence). The CDR3 sequence is CASSAGRIGSRTYEQYF. Here the CDR3 DNA reads TGTGCCAGCAGCGCGGGAAGGATTGGATCACGCACCTACGAGCAGTACTTC.

This clone was observed a few times. This chain links TRBV19 with TRBJ1-2; 12 nucleotides align to TRBD1. The CDR3 loop spans 15 amino acids. Per germline, CDR1 LNHDA and CDR2 SQIVND (reference sequence). V was pared by 3 bases and J by 3 bases, with 2 bases of the junction left unmatched. The CDR3 DNA follows: TGTGCCAGTAGTATCGGGACAGGGGGCCACTATGGCTACACCTTC. Protein sequence: CASSIGTGGHYGYTF.

V is TRBV4-1 and J is TRBJ2-1; 12 bases fit TRBD2. The V gene's germline CDR1 is MGHRA and CDR2 YSYEKL. The trim removed 1 base at V and 10 bases at J, leaving 14 bases unmatched. The CDR3 is 18 amino acids. CDR3: CASSQGGLAGGKREEQFF. In nucleotides, the CDR3 is TGCGCCAGCAGCCAAGGAGGGCTAGCGGGAGGGAAAAGGGAAGAGCAGTTCTTC.

The chain couples TRBV28 to TRBJ2-3; 7 bases are a match to TRBD2. V dropped 5 bases and J dropped 6; count of bases not matched to a gene: 17. Germline assignment: CDR1 MDHEN and CDR2 SYDVKM. The CDR3 extends over 17 amino acids. The CDR3 sequence: CASSPPEGALGGDTQYF. CDR3 coding DNA: TGTGCCAGCAGTCCCCCTGAAGGGGCCCTCGGGGGGGATACGCAGTATTTT.

The rearrangement uses TRBV29-1 and TRBJ2-5, with TRBD2 as a possible D gene (5 bases). V was clipped by 7 bases and J by 3 bases, with 12 bases between them. This CDR3 has 12 amino acids. Germline values: CDR1 SQVTM, CDR2 ANQGSEA. In DNA, the CDR3 is TGCAGCGCATGGACTGGAGAAGAGACCCAGTACTTC. Its protein product is CSAWTGEETQYF.

V is TRBV28 and J is TRBJ1-2; D possibly corresponds to TRBD1 (5 bases). V was shortened by 4 bases and J by 3 bases, with 12 bases between the two germline ends. The CDR3 has 14 residues. In germline, CDR1 is MDHEN, CDR2 SYDVKM. The CDR3 sequence is CASSSMGRDYGYTF. The DNA of the CDR3 is TGTGCCAGCAGTTCAATGGGGCGCGACTATGGCTACACCTTC.

This clone was seen a handful of times. This chain joins TRBV5-5 and TRBJ1-2, with 8 bases fitting TRBD1. Per the germline V gene, CDR1 is SGHKS and CDR2 is YYEKEE (reference sequence). The ends lost 5 bases at V and 4 bases at J; junction bases unmatched: 7. The CDR3 is made up of 14 amino acids. In DNA form, the CDR3 reads TGTGCCAGCAGTACAGGGGGACAGAGCTATGGCTACACCTTC. Translating it yields CASSTGGQSYGYTF.

V gene TRBV13 combines with J gene TRBJ2-7, with 12 bases aligning to TRBD2. CDR3 length equals 15 residues. V was pared by 6 bases and J by 7 bases, with 10 bases of the junction left unmatched. CDR1 and CDR2 (germline): PRHDT, FYEKMQ (reference sequence). CDR3 sequence reads: CASSLMTSGSYEQYF. In nucleotides, the CDR3 is TGTGCCAGCAGTTTAATGACTAGCGGGAGTTATGAGCAGTACTTC.

The chain is built from TRBV9 and TRBJ2-7, with a possible D match to TRBD2 (6 bases). The CDR3 is 16 residues long. V was shortened by 3 bases and J by 0 bases, with 16 bases between the two germline ends. Germline values: CDR1 SGDLS, CDR2 YYNGEE. Here the CDR3 DNA reads TGTGCCAGCAGCGCCCCACAGGAGGGTAACTCCTACGAGCAGTACTTC. Its protein is CASSAPQEGNSYEQYF.

This clone was seen just once. The CDR3 DNA reads TGTGCCAGCAGCCGGAGTGGCAGCGGTAATTCACCCCTCCACTTT. Its translation: CASSRSGSGNSPLHF. The chain combines TRBV13 with TRBJ1-6; D is unclear. V shed 5 bases and J shed 6 bases, with 14 bases lying between them. The length of the CDR3 is 15 residues. Germline-derived CDR1 and CDR2 are PRHDT and FYEKMQ (reference sequence).

This sequence joins TRBV28 and TRBJ2-1; TRBD2 is a possible D gene (8 bases). V lost 6 bases to trimming and J lost 10 bases, with 25 bases between them. The CDR3 spans 16 residues. Germline V gene data show CDR1 as MDHEN and CDR2 as SYDVKM. This CDR3 is CASSTPLAGQSREQFF. In nucleotides, the CDR3 is TGTGCCAGCAGCACACCCTTAGCGGGACAGTCACGGGAGCAGTTCTTC.

The chain links TRBV18 to TRBJ1-1; 8 nucleotides align to TRBD1. Germline V gene sequence: CDR1 KGHSH, CDR2 LQKENI. V gave up 5 bases and J gave up 1 base; unmatched junction bases: 6. This CDR3 region has 15 residues. CDR3 sequence: CASSSGGGWNTEAFF. Here the CDR3 DNA reads TGTGCCAGCTCATCAGGGGGCGGTTGGAACACTGAAGCTTTCTTT.

The table lists this clone with a count of one. The chain carries TRBV28 and TRBJ2-3; D may be TRBD1 (5 bases). The CDR3 loop spans 13 amino acids. Germline CDR1 and CDR2: MDHEN and SYDVKM. V lost 3 bases and J lost 7, with 11 bases in between. CDR3 sequence (DNA): TGTGCCAGCAGTTTCCCCAGGGTGCATACGCAGTATTTT. It translates to CASSFPRVHTQYF.

Comment on this clone: This is likely a read error, given that the CDR3 carries no conserved phenylalanine or tryptophan at its end. Because the CDR3's place on the DNA is in doubt, the DNA is left out and the CDR3 is given as listed by TCRdb. The chain recombines TRBV7-9 with TRBJ2-7; whether TRBD1, the table's D call, matches the DNA was not checked. The CDR3 length equals 12 residues, ends included. CDR1 is SEHNR, CDR2 FQNEAQ, per germline (reference sequence). The CDR3 sequence: CASSLGTGRIIL.

The CDR3 sequence is CASSPVGLSGRPYNEQFF. The CDR3 region has the DNA TGTGCCAGCAGCCCCGTAGGTCTTAGCGGGAGGCCCTACAATGAGCAGTTCTTC. This chain uses TRBV28 with TRBJ2-1; 10 positions match TRBD2. With 6 bases clipped from V and 2 bases from J, the junction kept 13 bases outside the gene matches. CDR3 length equals 18 residues. CDR1 and CDR2 (germline): MDHEN, SYDVKM.

This chain links TRBV25-1 with TRBJ1-3, with a tentative D call TRBD1 (5 bases). Germline assignment: CDR1 MGHDK and CDR2 SYGVNS. The CDR3 extends over 16 amino acids. Trimming shortened V by 1 base and J by 0 bases, and 10 bases separated the two germline ends. CDR3 loop: CASSEWGGNSGNTIYF. For the CDR3, the DNA is TGTGCCAGCAGTGAATGGGGGGGAAACTCTGGAAACACCATATATTTT.

V and J are TRBV28 and TRBJ1-5; D unresolved. Germline V gene data show CDR1 as MDHEN and CDR2 as SYDVKM. V lost 6 bases to trimming and J lost 5 bases, with 5 bases between them. The CDR3 length is 11 residues. The CDR3 DNA reads as TGTGCCAGCAGAGCCCATCAGCCCCAGCATTTT. Amino acid sequence: CASRAHQPQHF.

This clone came up once. The chain couples TRBV30 to TRBJ1-2; TRBD1 aligns across 7 bases. V lost 4 bases and J lost 7; bases outside the gene matches: 12. This CDR3 spans 14 amino acids. The germline gives CDR1 GTSNPN, CDR2 SVGIG (reference sequence). The DNA for the CDR3 is TGTGCCTGGAAACCCCGCGACAGGGAAAGTGGCTACACCTTC. It encodes CAWKPRDRESGYTF.

CDR3 coding DNA: TGTGCCAGCAGTCTGGGGACTAGCGGACGCACAGATACGCAGTATTTT. Translated, it gives CASSLGTSGRTDTQYF. The chain uses TRBV28 and TRBJ2-3; 11 nucleotides line up with TRBD2. This CDR3 comprises 16 residues. Germline assignment: CDR1 MDHEN and CDR2 SYDVKM. J gave up 1 base and V 5 bases, and 5 bases lay outside the gene matches. Full variable domain (rest looked up from reference TRBV28 and TRBJ2-3): DVKVTQSSRYLVKRTGEKVFLECVQDMDHENMFWYRQDPGLGLRLIYFSYDVKMKEKGDIPEGYSVSREKKERFSLILESASTNQTSMYLCASSLGTSGRTDTQYFGPGTRLTVL.

The chain couples TRBV7-9 to TRBJ1-3, with D uncertain. Looked up from germline, CDR1 is SEHNR and CDR2 is FQNEAQ (reference sequence). Between the trimmed V and J ends, which lost 5 bases and 7 bases, there was a span of 24 bases. CDR3 size: 17 residues. The CDR3 DNA is TGTGCCAGCAGCCCGCGCGGTTTAAAGCGGGGAGGTAACACCATATATTTT. Its translation is CASSPRGLKRGGNTIYF.

The chain couples TRBV19 to TRBJ1-1, with D perhaps TRBD1 (5 bases). Germline V gene sequence: CDR1 LNHDA, CDR2 SQIVND (reference sequence). V was pared by 3 bases and J by 7 bases, with 6 bases between. This CDR3 is built from 11 residues. The CDR3 loop is CASSITGEAFF. CDR3 sequence (DNA): TGTGCCAGTAGTATTACAGGTGAAGCTTTCTTT.

This chain connects TRBV11-2 to TRBJ2-5; 9 nucleotides match TRBD1. This CDR3 has 13 amino acids. Germline lookup yields CDR1 SGHAT and CDR2 FQNNGV. After removal of 6 bases from V and 11 bases from J, the junction contained 10 bases not matched to a gene. CDR3 nucleotide sequence: TGTGCCAGCAGTTCGGGGACAGGGAGTCCTCAGTACTTC. Translation gives CASSSGTGSPQYF.

This clone has just one count. CDR3 sequence: CASSQDERETQYF. DNA of the CDR3: TGCGCCAGCAGCCAAGATGAACGGGAGACCCAGTACTTC. The chain couples TRBV4-1 to TRBJ2-5; no clear D. The CDR3 runs 13 residues. The V gene lost 0 bases and the J gene lost 5 bases, with 7 bases spanning the gap. Germline V gene lookup returns CDR1 MGHRA and CDR2 YSYEKL.

This chain uses TRBV5-5 with TRBJ2-7; 8 bases are shared with TRBD1. Germline CDR1 reads SGHKS; CDR2 reads YYEKEE (reference sequence). The junction had 1 base not matched to a gene; V was cut back by 2 bases and J by 9 bases. CDR3 length: 11 residues. As DNA, the CDR3 is TGTGCCAGCAGCTTACAGGGGGTGCAGTACTTC. The encoded protein is CASSLQGVQYF.

This chain connects TRBV5-6 to TRBJ2-1; D is ambiguous. Germline values: CDR1 SGHDT, CDR2 YYEEEE. There are 13 residues in the CDR3. Deletions cut 0 bases from V and 5 bases from J, with 6 bases between. In DNA form, the CDR3 reads TGTGCCAGCAGCTTGGGGCTGCACAATGAGCAGTTCTTC. Translating it yields CASSLGLHNEQFF.

The V call is TRBV11-3, the J call TRBJ2-3, with TRBD2 identical over 8 bases. The CDR3 length is 16 residues. Germline CDR1 and CDR2: SGHNT and YENEEA. V shed 5 bases, J shed 6 bases, and the junction held 13 bases outside the gene matches. CDR3 DNA: TGTGCCAGCAGCCCCGGGAAAGCGGGAGTGCTGGATACGCAGTATTTT. Translated, it gives CASSPGKAGVLDTQYF.

The table lists this clone with a few counts. The chain has TRBV6-6 and TRBJ2-3; 8 nucleotides line up with TRBD2. Unmatched junction bases numbered 10, after V lost 6 bases and J lost 5 bases. The CDR3 runs to 15 residues. CDR1 and CDR2 from the germline V gene are MNHNY and SVGAGI (reference sequence). The chain's CDR3 is CASREPSGRGDTQYF. DNA for the CDR3: TGTGCCAGCAGAGAACCCAGCGGGAGAGGAGATACGCAGTATTTT.